This T cell receptor beta chain originates from a study of T cell responses to AZD1222 COVID-19 vaccine. Study summary: Investigators merged groups given second doses at roughly 4 or roughly 12 weeks.

Method: immunoSEQ multiplex PCR; TCRdb's copy keeps in-frame clones and lacks some. In the table there are about 100,000 clones, 80% to 90% of which are singletons. A note on this clone: Its target is unknown.

Overall study findings and caveats: Vaccine-associated CD4 TCRs spanned spike, dominant at 160-218 and 743-854.

The receptor comes from an adult in good health. The sequenced sample was peripheral blood, obtained on day 0 of AZD1222 vaccination.

CDR3 amino acids: CASSLTAVGTEAFF. CDR3 nucleotide sequence: TGTGCCAGCAGCTTAACAGCGGTCGGCACTGAAGCTTTCTTT. This rearrangement joins TRBV7-2 to TRBJ1-1; the D is unclear. This CDR3 has 14 amino acids. Germline V gene sequence: CDR1 SGHTA, CDR2 FQGNSA. V was cut by 2 bases and J by 4 bases, with 11 bases left in between.